This T cell receptor (beta chain) was sequenced during a study of blood T cell repertoires in COVID-19. Background on the study: Researchers got acute and convalescent COVID-19 samples from the United States, Italy and Spain.

This clone was counted between two and nine times. Germline loops: CDR1 SGHVS, CDR2 FNYEAQ. The V and J ends lost 0 bases and 3 bases, in that order; junction bases with no gene match: 10. The CDR3 runs 20 residues. Authors' processing steps: Amplification of reference gene primers was used by the study to estimate nucleated cell counts. TCRdb's table, derived via immunoSEQ multiplex PCR, lists solely in-frame clones and lacks some. V, J and clone size were drawn from that table, and D and trimming were deduced from the DNA. The sample lists approximately 290,000 clones; 75% to 95% were seen once. The origin of this receptor is a woman aged 25 to 39 who had recovered from COVID-19. Material: PBMCs or T cells enriched from blood (not recorded which). The chain couples TRBV7-6 to TRBJ2-1, with 14 bases lining up with TRBD2. This chain's CDR3 is CASSLAFWTSGRLHYNEQFF. In DNA form, the CDR3 reads TGTGCCAGCAGCTTAGCTTTTTGGACTAGCGGGAGGCTACACTACAATGAGCAGTTCTTC.